Shown below are 12 T cell receptor beta chains from a single sample sequenced in a study of shared clonotypes between healthy human individuals. The data were produced by immunoSEQ multiplex PCR, yet TCRdb's version contains in-frame clones alone and is incomplete. Here the sample spans some 2 million clones, 85% to 95% being singletons. Sequenced sample: naive CD4+ T cells sorted from blood. Subset meaning: CD45RA+ positively selected. The receptors originated from a man between 18 and 29 years old in good health.

DNA of the CDR3: TGTGCCAGAAGGTGGGATACGCAGTATTTT. Translated: CARRWDTQYF. The chain recombines TRBV7-5 with TRBJ2-3. TRBV7-5 is termed a pseudogene. The CDR3 length is 10 residues.

About this clone itself: Other DNA variants within this sample encode the same CDR3. The chain uses TRBV5-1 and TRBJ2-5; 14 nucleotides align to TRBD2. The V gene end was trimmed by 0 bases and the J gene end by 1 base; junction bases not matched to a gene: 2. Germline lookup yields CDR1 SGHRS and CDR2 YFSETQ. The length of the CDR3 is 17 residues. The CDR3 DNA follows: TGCGCCAGCAGCTTGGGGGGGACTAGCGGGAGCCAAGAGACCCAGTACTTC. Protein: CASSLGGTSGSQETQYF.

The genes are TRBV9 and TRBJ2-7, with 12 bases that match TRBD2. CDR3 length equals 15 residues. V lost 4 bases to trimming and J lost 2 bases; unmatched junction nucleotides: 4. Germline CDR1 and CDR2: SGDLS and YYNGEE. CDR3 amino acids: CASSSSSGGAYEQYF. DNA of the CDR3: TGTGCCAGCAGCTCCTCTAGCGGGGGGGCCTACGAGCAGTACTTC.

The rearrangement links TRBV6-1 to TRBJ2-5, with 13 bases identical to TRBD2. Germline loops: CDR1 MNHNS, CDR2 SASEGT. The CDR3 runs 15 residues. V lost 6 bases and J lost 4; bases outside the gene matches: 5. The CDR3 nucleotides are TGTGCCAGCAGCGGACTAGCGGGAGTACGAGAGACCCAGTACTTC. It yields the protein CASSGLAGVRETQYF.

In this sample, this clone turned up once. The rearrangement uses TRBV5-1 and TRBJ1-2; 11 bases line up with TRBD1. This CDR3 spans 13 amino acids. J was trimmed by 7 bases and V by 5 bases; bases with no gene match: 4. CDR1 is SGHRS and CDR2 is YFSETQ in the germline V gene. The CDR3 DNA sequence: TGCGCCAGCAGTGGACAGGGGGCGATTGGCTACACCTTC. As protein: CASSGQGAIGYTF.

Remarks on this clone: Other DNA sequences in the sample encode the same CDR3. The V call is TRBV6-5, the J call TRBJ2-3; D is perhaps TRBD2 (5 bases). The CDR3 contains 13 residues. From germline, CDR1 is MNHEY and CDR2 SVGAGI. V was pared by 8 bases and J by 2 bases, with 11 bases between. CDR3 loop: CASRPGSTDTQYF. The CDR3 nucleotides read TGTGCCAGCCGGCCGGGGTCCACAGATACGCAGTATTTT.

The gene calls are TRBV10-3 and TRBJ1-5, with unresolved D. The CDR3 consists of 13 residues. The V gene lost 4 bases and the J gene lost 5 bases, with 9 bases spanning the gap. Germline loops: CDR1 ENHRY, CDR2 SYGVKD. Here the CDR3 reads CAISAGEDQPQHF. The CDR3 DNA reads TGTGCCATCAGTGCCGGGGAGGATCAGCCCCAGCATTTT.

The chain couples TRBV7-2 to TRBJ1-1; D gene uncertain. The length of the CDR3 is 11 residues. The germline V and J ends were trimmed by 5 bases and 6 bases, with 7 bases remaining between them. The germline CDR1 and CDR2 sequences are SGHTA and FQGNSA. This CDR3 reads CASSQGPEAFF. The CDR3 DNA sequence: TGTGCCAGCAGCCAAGGGCCTGAAGCTTTCTTT. Combining the CDR3 with reference TRBV7-2 and TRBJ1-1 gives the whole variable domain GAGVSQSPSNKVTEKGKDVELRCDPISGHTALYWYRQSLGQGLEFLIYFQGNSAPDKSGLPSDRFSAERTGGSVSTLTIQRTQQEDSAVYLCASSQGPEAFFGQGTRLTVV.

The V call is TRBV18, the J call TRBJ2-1; 9 bases agree with TRBD2. The CDR3 contains 15 residues. V dropped 3 bases and J dropped 4; count of bases not matched to a gene: 4. CDR1 KGHSH and CDR2 LQKENI come from the germline V gene. The chain's CDR3 is CASSPGLAQYNEQFF. The CDR3 DNA follows: TGTGCCAGCTCACCGGGACTAGCACAATACAATGAGCAGTTCTTC.

The genes are TRBV10-2 and TRBJ2-2, with D tentatively TRBD2 (5 bases). V was shortened by 6 bases and J by 7 bases, with 9 bases between the two germline ends. The germline V gene encodes CDR1 WSHSY and CDR2 SAAADI. This CDR3 is built from 12 residues. In DNA, the CDR3 is TGCGCCAGCAGGAGGGATATCGGGGAGCTGTTTTTT. Amino acids: CASRRDIGELFF.

The V and J genes are TRBV6-5 and TRBJ1-2; D gene ambiguous. Germline V gene data show CDR1 as MNHEY and CDR2 as SVGAGI. Trimming removed 2 bases at V and 8 bases at J, with 15 bases between. This CDR3 has 14 amino acids. Here the CDR3 DNA reads TGTGCCAGCAGTTACACTAACAGTCCCCGGGGCTACACCTTC. The encoded protein is CASSYTNSPRGYTF.

This chain joins TRBV21-1 and TRBJ2-7. TRBV21-1 is tagged as a pseudogene. The CDR3 extends over 11 amino acids. The CDR3 DNA follows: TGTGCCAGCAGCAAAGTACGCGAGCAGTACTTC. Its protein is CASSKVREQYF.